These 2 T cell receptor beta chains came from one sample sequenced in a study of shared clonotypes between healthy human individuals. TCRdb keeps only in-frame clones here, not all; method: immunoSEQ multiplex PCR. This sample yields some 2,500,000 clones, of which under 95% are seen a single time; approximately 0.37% belongs to the top ten. Sequenced input: naive CD4+ T cells from PBMCs. Subset of the sample: CD45RA+ positively selected. These receptor sequences come from a man aged 18 to 30 in good health. Some clones in this sample may be carry-over from other donors' samples.

The chain recombines TRBV11-3 with TRBJ2-7; 7 nucleotides match TRBD2. The CDR3 sequence is 15 residues long. Losses at the gene ends were 0 bases for V and 6 bases for J; bases not matched to a gene: 8. Germline CDR1 is SGHNT and CDR2 is YENEEA. The CDR3, as DNA: TGTGCCAGCAGCTTAGATGGCAGGGAGGGACTCGAGCAGTACTTC. Translating it yields CASSLDGREGLEQYF.

This clone came up once. J is TRBJ1-2 and V is TRBV11-3, with 7 nucleotides matching TRBD1. In germline, CDR1 is SGHNT, CDR2 YENEEA. This CDR3 has 13 residues. The ends lost 5 bases at V and 4 bases at J; junction bases unmatched: 4. The CDR3 sequence: CASSGRTGYGYTF. The CDR3 nucleotides are TGTGCCAGCAGCGGCAGGACAGGCTATGGCTACACCTTC.